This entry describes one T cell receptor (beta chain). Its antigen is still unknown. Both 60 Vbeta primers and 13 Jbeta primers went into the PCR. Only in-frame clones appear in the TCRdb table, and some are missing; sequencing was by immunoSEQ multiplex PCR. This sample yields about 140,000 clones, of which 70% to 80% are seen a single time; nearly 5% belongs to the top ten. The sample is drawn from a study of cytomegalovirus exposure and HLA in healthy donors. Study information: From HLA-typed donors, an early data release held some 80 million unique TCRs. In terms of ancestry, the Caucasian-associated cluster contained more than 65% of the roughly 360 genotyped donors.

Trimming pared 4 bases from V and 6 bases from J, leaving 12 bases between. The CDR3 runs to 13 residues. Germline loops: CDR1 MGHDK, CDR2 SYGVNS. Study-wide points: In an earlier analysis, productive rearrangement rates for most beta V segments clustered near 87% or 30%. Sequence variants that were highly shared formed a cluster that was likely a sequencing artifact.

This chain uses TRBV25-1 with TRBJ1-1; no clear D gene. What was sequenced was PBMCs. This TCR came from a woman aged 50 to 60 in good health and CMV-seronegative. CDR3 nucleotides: TGTGCCAGCAGTGGGGGAACTAGGGCTGAAGCTTTCTTT. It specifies CASSGGTRAEAFF.